The 5 T cell receptor beta chains in this list originate from one sample, sequenced in a study of regulatory T cells in long-lasting Graves disease. Time point described: persistent/refractory GD, antithyroid drugs over 5 years with positive TRAb. Preparation of the TCR library used RNA extracted from PBMCs. Combining iRepertoire HTBI primers with Arm-PCR of CDR3 regions, the authors built TCR beta libraries. MiXCR, run by TCRdb on the multiplex PCR reads, gives a single entry per CDR3 protein. The table includes 300,000 to 400,000 distinct CDR3 sequences, 15% to 20% detected once. The specimen comprised peripheral blood mononuclear cells (PBMCs), sampled when the disease was refractory, from a patient treated with antithyroid drugs. All receptors derive from a female donor with Graves disease.

This clonotype has more than one count but fewer than ten. This sequence may be a read error, since a much larger clone differs from it by one base. The chain joins TRBV11-2 to TRBJ2-7, with TRBD2 as a possible D gene (5 bases). Germline V CDR1 and CDR2: SGHAT, FQNNGV. V lost 0 bases, J lost 4 bases, and 13 bases lay in between. This CDR3 is built from 15 residues. CDR3 nucleotides: TGTGCCAGCAGCTTAGATCGGGCTAGCCCTTACGAGCAGTACTTC. Its protein is CASSLDRASPYEQYF.

Only one count was recorded for this clonotype. The chain has TRBV29-1 and TRBJ2-5; 12 nucleotides line up with TRBD1. Germline CDR1 and CDR2: SQVTM and ANQGSEA. CDR3 length: 13 amino acids. Germline trimming cut 6 bases from V and 5 bases from J; bases unmatched to any gene: 4. CDR3 amino acids: CSVGDRGRETQYF. The CDR3 bases are TGCAGCGTAGGGGACAGGGGGCGGGAGACCCAGTACTTC. Together with reference TRBV29-1 and TRBJ2-5, the CDR3 gives the full variable domain: SAVISQKPSRDICQRGTSLTIQCQVDSQVTMMFWYRQQPGQSLTLIATANQGSEATYESGFVIDKFPISRPNLTFSTLTVSNMSPEDSSIYLCSVGDRGRETQYFGPGTRLLVL.

This clonotype has a count of ten or more. The chain is built from TRBV30 and TRBJ2-5; D gene uncertain. The CDR3 runs 11 residues. V dropped 3 bases and J dropped 5 bases, with 7 bases sitting between them. Germline values: CDR1 GTSNPN, CDR2 SVGIG (reference sequence). CDR3 region: CAWRQGETQYF. The CDR3 DNA follows: TGTGCCTGGAGACAAGGGGAGACCCAGTACTTC.

This clonotype was seen a handful of times. The J gene is TRBJ1-6, the V gene TRBV19; D is undetermined. Trimming took off 5 bases at V and 4 bases at J, with 12 bases between the two ends. The CDR3 runs 15 residues. Germline loops: CDR1 LNHDA, CDR2 SQIVND (reference sequence). CDR3 loop: CASSETYRYNSPLHF. The DNA of the CDR3 is TGTGCCAGTAGTGAAACCTACAGATATAATTCACCCCTCCACTTT.

J is TRBJ1-2 and V is TRBV5-1, with TRBD1 matching 7 bases. CDR3 length: 15 amino acids. The V gene end was trimmed by 4 bases and the J gene end by 1 base; junction bases not matched to a gene: 7. Germline V gives CDR1 SGHRS, CDR2 YFSETQ. The CDR3 sequence is CASSPRQGSNYGYTF. In nucleotides, the CDR3 is TGCGCCAGCAGCCCGCGACAGGGAAGTAACTATGGCTACACCTTC.